The rows below give T cell receptor beta chains drawn from one sample of a study of blood T cell repertoires in COVID-19. TCRdb keeps only in-frame clones here, not all; method: immunoSEQ multiplex PCR. The table has approximately 400,000 clones, around 88% seen once. Sequences were obtained from peripheral blood. The receptors stem from a woman aged 45-65 years with COVID-19, enrolled during active disease. Both conserved end residues are part of each CDR3.

v_call cdr3_aa
TRBV9 CASSVEGVITGELFF
TRBV19 CASSSQRGAYNEQFF
TRBV5-4 CASSPRTGNRETQYF
TRBV5-1 CASSLTTGSYEQYF
TRBV5-4 CATGWEGPNYGYTF
TRBV19 CASSFTPTGRRTEAFF
TRBV6-5 CASLPGVGYGYTF
TRBV7-8 CASSLAGQGLRDGYTF
TRBV9 CASSGGGKGYGYTF
TRBV12-3/TRBV12-4 CASRPPGSPLHF
TRBV24-1 CATSDATASSYNEQFF
TRBV24-1 CATQPGHTYEQYF
TRBV5-8 CASSLVYSSSTDTQYF
TRBV5-1 CASSLDVRDEQYF
TRBV9 CASSVMFLAGYNEQFF
TRBV2 CASNRQGTTEAFF
TRBV29-1 CSVARGTDARGDTQYF
TRBV9 CASRAGQGSYNEQFF
TRBV6-5 CASSSPGGKTQYF
TRBV28 CASSPGQGAGEETQYF
TRBV4-2 CASSQALGTSYEQYF
TRBV11-3 CASSFGQGGGNTIYF
TRBV5-4 CASSSTQGNTEAFF
TRBV27 CASSIDRANSPLHF
TRBV6-5 CASSPLSTGGVF
TRBV5-1 CASTPAGVSGELFF
TRBV7-9 CASSLGGGYTF
TRBV5-1 CASSLSQSSGNTIYF
TRBV15 CATSRVSGSENIQYF
TRBV27 CASSWRPQAGEQYF
TRBV5-1 CASSPSGGSYEQYF
TRBV30 CAWSPTGEVAKNIQYF
TRBV19 CASSKVRGGLDEQYF
TRBV7-3 CASSPGPPGLGGEKLFF
TRBV15 CATSRAPGTGNTGELFF
TRBV27 CASGFQTGNTEAFF
TRBV5-1 CASSSSSGTGVFNEQFF
TRBV2 CASSGGLAINEQFF
TRBV2 CASSFDRGTEKLFF
TRBV6-5 CASSPGTAYQPQHF
TRBV15 CATSTRDINEKLFF
TRBV6-1 CASSEAQGRDEKLFF
TRBV9 CASGVERTGGRYGYTF
TRBV19 CASSHYGYTF
TRBV30 CAWSRTAYNSPLHF
TRBV29-1 CSVRGTPNSPLHF
TRBV3-1/TRBV3-2 CASSRGQGVDELFF
TRBV7-6 CASSLAAGIGGGYEQYF
TRBV5-5 CASSLNPGNEKLFF
TRBV29-1 CSVGERPGQSGYTF